Below, 10 T cell receptor beta chains from the same sample are listed, as sequenced in a study of human CD8 memory T cell subsets. UMI-labeled 5' RACE produced the TCR beta libraries. TCRdb reanalyzed the 5' RACE reads, giving one entry per CDR3 protein sequence and no DNA. This sample's table has some 8,000 distinct CDR3 sequences. The specimen sequenced was CD8+ T cells from PBMCs. The receptors derive from a human donor in good health.

The J gene is TRBJ1-4, the V gene TRBV5-1; TCRdb's assignment of TRBD1 cannot be checked, as there is no DNA. In germline, CDR1 is SGHRS, CDR2 YFSETQ. This CDR3 comprises 15 residues. The CDR3 protein is CASSLYGTGYEKLFF.

The chain employs TRBV15 and TRBJ2-5. Germline CDR1 LNHNV, CDR2 YYDKDF (reference sequence). This CDR3 contains 12 residues. CDR3 protein: CATSSDQETQYF.

This clonotype is deemed medium-sized by its frequency. This chain connects TRBV21-1 to TRBJ2-5; the TRBD1 assignment by TCRdb is unverifiable without DNA. TRBV21-1 is an annotated pseudogene. The CDR3 has 17 residues. The chain's CDR3 is CASSQTHCRQGEETQYF.

The chain uses TRBV27 and TRBJ2-5. CDR1 is MNHEY and CDR2 is SMNVEV in the germline V gene (reference sequence). The CDR3 totals 14 residues. This CDR3 reads CASSPSGNQETQYF.

The chain recombines TRBV30 with TRBJ2-7; TCRdb picks TRBD2, but there is no DNA to check that call. CDR3 length: 13 residues. The germline gives CDR1 GTSNPN, CDR2 SVGIG (reference sequence). CDR3 amino acids: CAWSVGGGYEQYF.

The CDR3 spells CASSLVSRGSGNTIYF. V and J are TRBV7-9 and TRBJ1-3. The CDR3 consists of 16 residues. CDR1 SEHNR and CDR2 FQNEAQ come from the germline V gene (reference sequence).

The rearrangement links TRBV7-3 to TRBJ2-5; with no DNA, the TCRdb D assignment of TRBD2 cannot be verified. Germline assignment: CDR1 SGHTA and CDR2 FQGTGA. CDR3 length: 14 amino acids. The CDR3 here is CASSDDGPFETQYF.

The chain uses TRBV6-6 and TRBJ2-2; the TCRdb call, TRBD2, lacks DNA for checking. The CDR3 covers 17 residues. Germline V gene sequence: CDR1 MNHNY, CDR2 SVGAGI (reference sequence). CDR3 sequence: CASTPIAGASVTGELFF.

This chain links TRBV12-3 or TRBV12-4 with TRBJ2-5; absent DNA, TCRdb's TRBD1 call cannot be checked. The CDR3 totals 16 residues. CDR3 loop: CASSSLGTGGVETQYF.

V is TRBV6-2 or TRBV6-3 and J is TRBJ2-7. CDR3 length equals 15 residues. Per the germline V gene, CDR1 is MNHEY and CDR2 is SVGEGT. The CDR3 sequence is CASSYLDPNSYEQYF.